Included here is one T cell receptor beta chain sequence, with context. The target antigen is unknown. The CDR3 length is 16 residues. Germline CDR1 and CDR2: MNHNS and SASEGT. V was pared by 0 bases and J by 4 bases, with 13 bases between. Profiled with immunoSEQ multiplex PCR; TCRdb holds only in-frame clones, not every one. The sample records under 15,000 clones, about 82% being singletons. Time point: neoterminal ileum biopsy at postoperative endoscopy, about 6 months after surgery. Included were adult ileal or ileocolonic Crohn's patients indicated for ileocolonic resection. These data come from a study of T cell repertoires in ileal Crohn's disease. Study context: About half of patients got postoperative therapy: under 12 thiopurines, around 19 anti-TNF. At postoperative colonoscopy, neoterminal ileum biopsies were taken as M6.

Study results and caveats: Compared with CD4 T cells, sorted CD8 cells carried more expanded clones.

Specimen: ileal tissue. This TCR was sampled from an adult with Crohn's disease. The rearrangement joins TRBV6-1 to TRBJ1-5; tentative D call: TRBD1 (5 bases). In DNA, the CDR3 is TGTGCCAGCAGTGAAGCGGCCACAGGACGAAATCAGCCCCAGCATTTT. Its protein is CASSEAATGRNQPQHF.